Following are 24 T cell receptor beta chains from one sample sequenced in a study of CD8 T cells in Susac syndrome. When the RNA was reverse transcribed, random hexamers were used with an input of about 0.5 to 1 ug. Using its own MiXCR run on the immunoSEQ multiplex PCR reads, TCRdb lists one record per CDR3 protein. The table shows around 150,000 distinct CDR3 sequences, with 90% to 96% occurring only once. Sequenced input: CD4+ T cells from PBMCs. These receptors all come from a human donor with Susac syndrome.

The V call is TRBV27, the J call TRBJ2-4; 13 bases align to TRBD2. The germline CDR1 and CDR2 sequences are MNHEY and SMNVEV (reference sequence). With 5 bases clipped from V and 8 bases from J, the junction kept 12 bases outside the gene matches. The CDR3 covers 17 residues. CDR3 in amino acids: CASSPGTSGTSLHIQYF. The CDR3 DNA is TGTGCCAGCAGTCCCGGGACTAGCGGGACCTCCTTACACATTCAGTACTTC.

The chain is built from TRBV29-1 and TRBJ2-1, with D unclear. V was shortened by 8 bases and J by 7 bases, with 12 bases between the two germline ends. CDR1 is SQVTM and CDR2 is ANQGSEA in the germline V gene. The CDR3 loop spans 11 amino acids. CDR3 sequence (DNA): TGCAGCACCCGGAGTAGGAATGAGCAGTTCTTC. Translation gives CSTRSRNEQFF.

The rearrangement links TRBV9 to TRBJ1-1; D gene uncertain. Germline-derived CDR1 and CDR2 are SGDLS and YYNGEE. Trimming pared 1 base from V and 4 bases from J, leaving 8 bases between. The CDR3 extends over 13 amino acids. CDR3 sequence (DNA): TGTGCCAGCAGCGTAAGCGAAATCACTGAAGCTTTCTTT. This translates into CASSVSEITEAFF.

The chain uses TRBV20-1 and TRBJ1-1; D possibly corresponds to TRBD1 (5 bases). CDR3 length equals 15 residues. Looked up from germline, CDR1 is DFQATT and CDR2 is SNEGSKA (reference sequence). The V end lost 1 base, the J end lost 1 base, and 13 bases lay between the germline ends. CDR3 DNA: TGCAGTGCTAGAGGCGGGGGGGGATCGAACACTGAAGCTTTCTTT. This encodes CSARGGGGSNTEAFF.

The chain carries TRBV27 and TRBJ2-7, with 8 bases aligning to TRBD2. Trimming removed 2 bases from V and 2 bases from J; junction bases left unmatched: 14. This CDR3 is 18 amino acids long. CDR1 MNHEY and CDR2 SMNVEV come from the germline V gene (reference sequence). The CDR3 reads CASSLVGLASALTYEQYF. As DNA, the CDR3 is TGTGCCAGCAGTTTAGTTGGACTAGCCTCCGCCCTAACCTACGAGCAGTACTTC.

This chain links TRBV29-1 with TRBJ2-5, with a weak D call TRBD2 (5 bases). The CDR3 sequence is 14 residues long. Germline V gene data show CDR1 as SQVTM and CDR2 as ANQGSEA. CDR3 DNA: TGCACCCAAGGTGGCCAAGAGGGTTTCGAGACCCAGTACTTC. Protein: CTQGGQEGFETQYF.

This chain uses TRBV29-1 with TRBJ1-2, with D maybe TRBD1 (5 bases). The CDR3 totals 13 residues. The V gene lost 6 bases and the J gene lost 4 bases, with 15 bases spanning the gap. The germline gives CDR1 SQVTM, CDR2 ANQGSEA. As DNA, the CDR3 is TGCAGCGTACAACCGGACACGATCTATGGCTACACCTTC. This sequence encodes CSVQPDTIYGYTF.

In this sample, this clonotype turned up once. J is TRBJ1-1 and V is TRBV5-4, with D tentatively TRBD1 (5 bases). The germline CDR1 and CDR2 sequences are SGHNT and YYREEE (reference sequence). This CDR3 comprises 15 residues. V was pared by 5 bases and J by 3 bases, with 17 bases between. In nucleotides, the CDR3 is TGTGCCAGCAGTCCCAATCGGGGCTCGTACACTGAAGCTTTCTTT. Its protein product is CASSPNRGSYTEAFF.

DNA of the CDR3: TGTGCCAGCAGTCGCCGGGACGAGGGCCTCGAGCAGTACTTC. Its translation is CASSRRDEGLEQYF. This chain joins TRBV12-3 or TRBV12-4 and TRBJ2-7; either TRBD1 or TRBD2 may supply D (5 bases each). The CDR3 totals 14 residues. Deletions cut 5 bases from V and 6 bases from J, with 17 bases between.

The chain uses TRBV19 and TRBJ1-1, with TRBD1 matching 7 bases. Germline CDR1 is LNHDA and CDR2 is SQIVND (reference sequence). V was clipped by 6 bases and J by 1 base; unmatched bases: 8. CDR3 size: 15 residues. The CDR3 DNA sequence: TGTGCCAGTAGGGTATCGGGACAGCAGAACACTGAAGCTTTCTTT. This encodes CASRVSGQQNTEAFF. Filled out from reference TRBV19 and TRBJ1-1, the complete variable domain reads DGGITQSPKYLFRKEGQNVTLSCEQNLNHDAMYWYRQDPGQGLRLIYYSQIVNDFQKGDIAEGYSVSREKKESFPLTVTSAQKNPTAFYLCASRVSGQQNTEAFFGQGTRLTVV.

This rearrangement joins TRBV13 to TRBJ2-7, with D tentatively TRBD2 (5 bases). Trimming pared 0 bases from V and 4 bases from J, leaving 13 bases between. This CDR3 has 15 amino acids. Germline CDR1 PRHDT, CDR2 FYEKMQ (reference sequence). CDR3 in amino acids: CASSLGLAQTYEQYF. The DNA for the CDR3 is TGTGCCAGCAGCTTAGGTCTAGCCCAGACTTACGAGCAGTACTTC.

The CDR3 sequence is CASSPAVTGGGYTF. The CDR3 nucleotides read TGCGCCAGCAGCCCCGCCGTCACAGGCGGAGGCTACACCTTC. This chain joins TRBV5-1 and TRBJ1-2; tentatively, D is TRBD1 (5 bases). The CDR3 sequence is 14 residues long. Germline assignment: CDR1 SGHRS and CDR2 YFSETQ. V lost 4 bases, J lost 8 bases, and 18 bases lay in between. The complete variable domain, with remaining parts taken from reference TRBV5-1 and TRBJ1-2, reads KAGVTQTPRYLIKTRGQQVTLSCSPISGHRSVSWYQQTPGQGLQFLFEYFSETQRNKGNFPGRFSGRQFSNSRSEMNVSTLELGDSALYLCASSPAVTGGGYTFGSGTRLTVV.

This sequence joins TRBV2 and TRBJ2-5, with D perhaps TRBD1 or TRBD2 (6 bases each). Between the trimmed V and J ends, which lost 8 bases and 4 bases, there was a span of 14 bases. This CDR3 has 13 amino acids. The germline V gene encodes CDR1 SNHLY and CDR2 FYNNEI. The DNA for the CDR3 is TGTGCCAGCCAAGGGGGGTTGGGAGAGACCCAGTACTTC. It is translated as CASQGGLGETQYF.

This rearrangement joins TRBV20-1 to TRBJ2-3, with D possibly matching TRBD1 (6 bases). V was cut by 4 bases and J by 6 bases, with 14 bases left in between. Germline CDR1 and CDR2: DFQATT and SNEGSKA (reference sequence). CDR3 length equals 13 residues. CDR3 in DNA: TGCAGTGCTAAGCCGGGACACGTCGATACGCAGTATTTT. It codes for CSAKPGHVDTQYF.

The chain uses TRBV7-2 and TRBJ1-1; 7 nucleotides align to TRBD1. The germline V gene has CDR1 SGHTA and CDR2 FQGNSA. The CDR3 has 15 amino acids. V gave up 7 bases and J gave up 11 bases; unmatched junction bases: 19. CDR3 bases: TGTGCCAGCACCCTGGGAGGGGGCGCCTATTTTGGTGCTTTCTTT. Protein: CASTLGGGAYFGAFF.

In nucleotides, the CDR3 is TGTGCCACCAGCCGAGCCGTAGATTACAATGAGCAGTTCTTC. This sequence encodes CATSRAVDYNEQFF. V usage is TRBV15 and J usage is TRBJ2-1; no reliable D call. This CDR3 contains 14 residues. Germline values: CDR1 LNHNV, CDR2 YYDKDF (reference sequence). V was shortened by 5 bases and J by 4 bases, with 12 bases between the two germline ends.

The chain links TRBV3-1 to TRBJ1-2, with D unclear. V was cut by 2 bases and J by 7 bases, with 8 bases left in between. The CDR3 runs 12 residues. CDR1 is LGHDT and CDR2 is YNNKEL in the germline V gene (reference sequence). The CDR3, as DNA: TGTGCCAGCAGCCAAAGTGTGGGTGGCTACACCTTC. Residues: CASSQSVGGYTF.

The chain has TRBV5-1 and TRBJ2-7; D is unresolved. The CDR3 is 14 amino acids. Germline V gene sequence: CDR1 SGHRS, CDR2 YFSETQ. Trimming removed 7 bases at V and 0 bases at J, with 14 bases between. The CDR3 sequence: CASHSGPPSYEQYF. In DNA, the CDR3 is TGCGCCAGCCATTCTGGGCCCCCCTCCTACGAGCAGTACTTC.

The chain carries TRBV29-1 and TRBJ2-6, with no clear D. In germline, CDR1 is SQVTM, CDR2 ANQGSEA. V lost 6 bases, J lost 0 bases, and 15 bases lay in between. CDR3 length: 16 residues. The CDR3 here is CSVLDPMASGANVLTF. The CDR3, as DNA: TGCAGCGTCCTGGACCCCATGGCCTCTGGGGCCAACGTCCTGACTTTC.

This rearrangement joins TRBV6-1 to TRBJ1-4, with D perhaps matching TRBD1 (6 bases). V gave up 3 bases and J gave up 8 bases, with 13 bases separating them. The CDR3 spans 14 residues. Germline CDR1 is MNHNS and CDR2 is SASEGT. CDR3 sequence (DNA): TGTGCCAGCAGTGACAGGGGTCGGGAGGAAAAACTGTTTTTT. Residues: CASSDRGREEKLFF.

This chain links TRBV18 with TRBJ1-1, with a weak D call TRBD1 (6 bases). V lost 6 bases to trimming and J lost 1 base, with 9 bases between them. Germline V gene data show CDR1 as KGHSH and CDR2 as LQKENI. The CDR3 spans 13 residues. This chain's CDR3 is CASSGQQNTEAFF. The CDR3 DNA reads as TGTGCCAGCTCCGGACAGCAGAACACTGAAGCTTTCTTT.

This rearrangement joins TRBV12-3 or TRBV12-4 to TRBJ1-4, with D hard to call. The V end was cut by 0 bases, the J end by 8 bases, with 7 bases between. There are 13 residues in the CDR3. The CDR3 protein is CASSLALNEKLFF. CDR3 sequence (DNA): TGTGCCAGCAGTTTAGCACTAAACGAAAAACTGTTTTTT.

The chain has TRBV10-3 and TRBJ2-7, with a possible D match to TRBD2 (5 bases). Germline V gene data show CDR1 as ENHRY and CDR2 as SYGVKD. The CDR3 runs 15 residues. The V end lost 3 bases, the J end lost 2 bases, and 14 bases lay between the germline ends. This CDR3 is CAISDAGLAAYEQYF. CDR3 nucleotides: TGTGCCATCAGTGACGCTGGACTTGCTGCCTACGAGCAGTACTTC.

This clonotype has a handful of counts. The CDR3 coding sequence is TGTGCCAGTAGCAGGGGATACGAGCAGTACTTC. It yields the protein CASSRGYEQYF. The V gene is TRBV12-3 or TRBV12-4, the J gene TRBJ2-7, with TRBD1 as a possible D gene (6 bases). This CDR3 has 11 amino acids. The V end lost 9 bases, the J end lost 4 bases, and 10 bases lay between the germline ends.